A single sample gave rise to the 19 T cell receptor beta chains below, sequenced in a study of beta chain features in type 1 diabetes. Of the isolated RNA, all was reverse transcribed, and so the sequenced material was expressed TCRB transcripts. Assay used: immunoSEQ multiplex PCR; TCRdb lists only in-frame clones, some missing. The sample includes hundreds of thousands of clones, 15% to 17% of them seen just once. The sequencing input was naive CD4+ T cells from blood. These TCRs come from a man younger than 30 in good health.

This clone has a handful of counts. The chain carries TRBV4-3 and TRBJ2-1; TRBD2 aligns across 12 bases. The CDR3 runs 18 residues. V gave up 2 bases and J gave up 4 bases; unmatched junction bases: 9. The germline gives CDR1 LGHNA, CDR2 YSLEER. CDR3 in DNA: TGCGCCAGCAGCCAACAACGACTAGCGGGAGTGGGTTACAATGAGCAGTTCTTC. It yields the protein CASSQQRLAGVGYNEQFF.

This clone was seen only a few times. The chain couples TRBV6-5 to TRBJ2-1; the D gene is possibly TRBD1 (6 bases). V gave up 4 bases and J gave up 4 bases, with 14 bases separating them. Germline V CDR1 and CDR2: MNHEY, SVGAGI. The CDR3 spans 15 residues. The CDR3 loop is CASSLLLDSYNEQFF. The CDR3 region has the DNA TGTGCCAGCAGTTTATTATTGGACAGTTACAATGAGCAGTTCTTC.

The chain employs TRBV28 and TRBJ2-7; 10 bases are shared with TRBD2. The CDR3 has 17 amino acids. The germline CDR1 and CDR2 sequences are MDHEN and SYDVKM. V trimming: 2 bases; J trimming: 1 base; junction bases outside the gene matches: 8. The CDR3: CASSLAGTSVNSYEQYF. The CDR3 region has the DNA TGTGCCAGCAGTTTAGCCGGGACTAGCGTGAATTCCTACGAGCAGTACTTC.

V usage is TRBV9 and J usage is TRBJ1-6, with D uncertain. The CDR3 contains 13 residues. V lost 4 bases to trimming and J lost 6 bases, with 8 bases between them. CDR1 and CDR2 from the germline V gene are SGDLS and YYNGEE. The CDR3 protein is CASSPQPNSPLHF. In nucleotides, the CDR3 is TGTGCCAGCAGCCCCCAGCCTAATTCACCCCTCCACTTT.

The rearrangement joins TRBV7-2 to TRBJ2-7; tentatively, D is TRBD2 (7 bases). The CDR3 covers 15 residues. V lost 5 bases to trimming and J lost 4 bases, with 18 bases between them. The germline V gene encodes CDR1 SGHTA and CDR2 FQGNSA. CDR3 in amino acids: CASSPRRGGVYEQYF. DNA of the CDR3: TGTGCCAGCAGCCCCCGGCGAGGGGGGGTTTACGAGCAGTACTTC.

The chain uses TRBV5-4 and TRBJ2-3; the D gene is possibly TRBD2 (6 bases). Germline V gene sequence: CDR1 SGHNT, CDR2 YYREEE (reference sequence). Trimming cost V 4 bases and J 0 bases, with 9 bases left between them. CDR3 length equals 14 residues. This CDR3 reads CASSRDSSTDTQYF. The CDR3 bases are TGTGCCAGCAGCCGGGACTCTAGCACAGATACGCAGTATTTT.

The V gene is TRBV5-1, the J gene TRBJ2-3; 7 bases agree with TRBD1. The germline CDR1 and CDR2 sequences are SGHRS and YFSETQ. V was clipped by 1 base and J by 1 base; unmatched bases: 12. The CDR3 is made up of 18 amino acids. Here the CDR3 DNA reads TGCGCCAGCAGCTTGCTGCCCCTAAGACAGGGCCGCACAGATACGCAGTATTTT. It codes for CASSLLPLRQGRTDTQYF.

This clone came up a few times. Other DNA sequences in the same sample also yield this CDR3. The genes are TRBV15 and TRBJ2-2; 7 bases are a match to TRBD1. The V gene end was trimmed by 8 bases and the J gene end by 2 bases; junction bases not matched to a gene: 2. Germline CDR1 reads LNHNV; CDR2 reads YYDKDF (reference sequence). This CDR3 has 13 residues. The CDR3 bases are TGTGCCACCCGACAGGGCAACACCGGGGAGCTGTTTTTT. Amino acid sequence: CATRQGNTGELFF.

J is TRBJ2-7 and V is TRBV6-5; possible D gene TRBD1, 5 bases. Trimming removed 3 bases from V and 3 bases from J, with 6 bases in between. The CDR3 contains 12 residues. Germline V gives CDR1 MNHEY, CDR2 SVGAGI. The DNA for the CDR3 is TGTGCCAGCAGTTATCAGGGCTACGAGCAGTACTTC. Translating gives CASSYQGYEQYF.

This clone has more than one count but fewer than ten. This rearrangement joins TRBV7-6 to TRBJ1-1; D remains ambiguous. The CDR3 has 13 residues. The germline V gene encodes CDR1 SGHVS and CDR2 FNYEAQ. The ends were cut back, 2 bases at V and 0 bases at J, with 4 bases in the middle. This CDR3 is CASSLSMNTEAFF. Here the CDR3 DNA reads TGTGCCAGCAGCTTATCCATGAACACTGAAGCTTTCTTT.

This chain uses TRBV7-2 with TRBJ2-4, with D unresolved. Germline loops: CDR1 SGHTA, CDR2 FQGNSA. The germline V and J ends were trimmed by 5 bases and 1 base, with 3 bases remaining between them. The CDR3 is 12 residues long. CDR3 protein: CASSPAKNIQYF. CDR3 coding DNA: TGTGCCAGCAGCCCGGCCAAAAACATTCAGTACTTC.

CDR3 amino acids: CASSGRDRAADTQYF. The CDR3 nucleotides are TGTGCCAGTAGTGGCCGGGACAGGGCTGCAGATACGCAGTATTTT. The genes are TRBV19 and TRBJ2-3, with 9 nucleotides matching TRBD1. CDR1 and CDR2 (germline): LNHDA, SQIVND (reference sequence). V was clipped by 5 bases and J by 4 bases; unmatched bases: 7. The CDR3 contains 15 residues.

V usage is TRBV7-9 and J usage is TRBJ1-2, with D tentatively TRBD1 (6 bases). Trimming cost V 5 bases and J 8 bases, with 15 bases left between them. The CDR3 has 13 residues. Germline CDR1 reads SEHNR; CDR2 reads FQNEAQ (reference sequence). CDR3 amino acids: CASSDRDKQGYTF. DNA of the CDR3: TGTGCCAGCAGCGACCGGGACAAGCAAGGCTACACCTTC.

This chain connects TRBV30 to TRBJ1-2; weak D call: TRBD1 (6 bases). The CDR3 spans 12 residues. CDR1 GTSNPN and CDR2 SVGIG come from the germline V gene (reference sequence). Trimming removed 1 base at V and 5 bases at J, with 8 bases between. CDR3 sequence reads: CAWSGQAYGYTF. DNA of the CDR3: TGTGCCTGGAGTGGACAGGCATATGGCTACACCTTC. Filled out from reference TRBV30 and TRBJ1-2, the complete variable domain reads SQTIHQWPATLVQPVGSPLSLECTVEGTSNPNLYWYRQAAGRGLQLLFYSVGIGQISSEVPQNLSASRPQDRQFILSSKKLLLSDSGFYLCAWSGQAYGYTFGSGTRLTVV.

In DNA form, the CDR3 reads TGTGCCAGCAGCTTCCGCCCCCGGGACAGGGATACAGATACGCAGTATTTT. Translation: CASSFRPRDRDTDTQYF. The gene calls are TRBV11-2 and TRBJ2-3; 9 positions agree with TRBD1. V lost 3 bases and J lost 3; bases outside the gene matches: 10. This CDR3 is 17 amino acids long. The germline V gene has CDR1 SGHAT and CDR2 FQNNGV. Combining the CDR3 with reference TRBV11-2 and TRBJ2-3 gives the whole variable domain EAGVAQSPRYKIIEKRQSVAFWCNPISGHATLYWYQQILGQGPKLLIQFQNNGVVDDSQLPKDRFSAERLKGVDSTLKIQPAKLEDSAVYLCASSFRPRDRDTDTQYFGPGTRLTVL.

J is TRBJ1-5 and V is TRBV6-1; TRBD1 matches at 9 bases. Losses at the gene ends were 2 bases for V and 16 bases for J; bases not matched to a gene: 6. Germline V gene lookup returns CDR1 MNHNS and CDR2 SASEGT. This CDR3 region has 12 residues. The CDR3 reads CASSERDRDGHF. CDR3 coding DNA: TGTGCCAGCAGTGAACGGGACAGGGACGGACATTTT.

This clone was found a few times. The chain recombines TRBV6-5 with TRBJ2-7, with D unresolved. Trimming pared 0 bases from V and 3 bases from J, leaving 3 bases between. From germline, CDR1 is MNHEY and CDR2 SVGAGI. The CDR3 has 12 amino acids. The CDR3 bases are TGTGCCAGCAGTTACTCCAACTACGAGCAGTACTTC. This sequence encodes CASSYSNYEQYF.

This clone was counted a few times. V is TRBV9 and J is TRBJ2-5; the match to TRBD2 covers 8 bases. CDR1 SGDLS and CDR2 YYNGEE come from the germline V gene. Trimming cost V 0 bases and J 5 bases; bases outside gene matches: 15. The CDR3 extends over 18 amino acids. The CDR3 loop reads CASSVESVAGTFRETQYF. CDR3 DNA sequence: TGTGCCAGCAGCGTAGAGTCGGTAGCGGGGACCTTCAGGGAGACCCAGTACTTC.

The V gene is TRBV29-1, the J gene TRBJ2-7, with 10 nucleotides matching TRBD1. From germline, CDR1 is SQVTM and CDR2 ANQGSEA. Trimming removed 7 bases from V and 3 bases from J; junction bases left unmatched: 3. The CDR3 runs 12 residues. CDR3 in amino acids: CSARDRGYEQYF. DNA of the CDR3: TGCAGCGCCCGGGACAGGGGCTACGAGCAGTACTTC.